Following are 22 T cell receptor beta chains from one sample sequenced in a study of T cell changes during pregnancy in multiple sclerosis. The data were produced by immunoSEQ multiplex PCR, yet TCRdb's version contains in-frame clones alone and is incomplete. Of about 57,000 clones listed, about 91% are singletons. Material: peripheral blood, obtained after pregnancy. Receptors were obtained from a female donor in good health, enrolled as a control in a pregnancy study.

The rearrangement joins TRBV4-2 to TRBJ1-2, with 10 positions matching TRBD1. This CDR3 is 16 amino acids long. J gave up 4 bases and V 2 bases, and 7 bases lay outside the gene matches. Germline loops: CDR1 LGHNA, CDR2 YNFKEQ. Here the CDR3 DNA reads TGTGCCAGCAGCCAACCCGGGACAGGGGCCTCCTATGGCTACACCTTC. Translation gives CASSQPGTGASYGYTF.

Here the CDR3 DNA reads TGTGCCAGTAGTACTCCGGGACACCCCTACGAGCAGTACTTC. Protein product: CASSTPGHPYEQYF. J is TRBJ2-7 and V is TRBV19, with D possibly matching TRBD1 (6 bases). CDR1 is LNHDA, CDR2 SQIVND, per germline (reference sequence). CDR3 size: 14 residues. The V gene lost 4 bases and the J gene lost 2 bases, with 12 bases spanning the gap.

This chain links TRBV5-1 with TRBJ2-7, with a weak D call TRBD2 (7 bases). This CDR3 comprises 14 residues. Trimming took 6 bases from V and 4 from J, leaving 17 bases between them. Germline V gene sequence: CDR1 SGHRS, CDR2 YFSETQ. The CDR3 reads CASTGEGGGYEQYF. The CDR3 region has the DNA TGCGCCAGCACCGGAGAGGGAGGGGGGTACGAGCAGTACTTC.

V and J are TRBV2 and TRBJ2-1; 7 bases are shared with TRBD1. V trimming: 3 bases; J trimming: 4 bases; junction bases outside the gene matches: 12. The germline CDR1 and CDR2 sequences are SNHLY and FYNNEI. The length of the CDR3 is 17 residues. DNA for the CDR3: TGTGCCAGCAGTGATATCGATCTGGGACAGACTTACAATGAGCAGTTCTTC. The encoded protein is CASSDIDLGQTYNEQFF.

The gene calls are TRBV19 and TRBJ2-5, with D hard to call. Germline V gene lookup returns CDR1 LNHDA and CDR2 SQIVND (reference sequence). The CDR3 loop spans 15 amino acids. V lost 4 bases and J lost 4, with 16 bases in between. The DNA for the CDR3 is TGTGCCAGTAGTACTAATAGTTTGTTTCGAGAGACCCAGTACTTC. Protein sequence: CASSTNSLFRETQYF. Full variable domain (rest looked up from reference TRBV19 and TRBJ2-5): DGGITQSPKYLFRKEGQNVTLSCEQNLNHDAMYWYRQDPGQGLRLIYYSQIVNDFQKGDIAEGYSVSREKKESFPLTVTSAQKNPTAFYLCASSTNSLFRETQYFGPGTRLLVL.

This chain joins TRBV11-1 and TRBJ2-2, with 11 bases aligning to TRBD1. Losses at the gene ends were 3 bases for V and 7 bases for J; bases not matched to a gene: 7. CDR3 length equals 16 residues. Germline-derived CDR1 and CDR2 are SGHAT and FQDESV (reference sequence). The CDR3 is CASSFAGTGGFGELFF. In nucleotides, the CDR3 is TGTGCCAGCAGCTTTGCCGGGACAGGGGGGTTCGGGGAGCTGTTTTTT.

The chain couples TRBV29-1 to TRBJ2-5; possible D gene TRBD1, 6 bases. V was pared by 2 bases and J by 1 base, with 11 bases between. The CDR3 is 14 amino acids. Germline V gives CDR1 SQVTM, CDR2 ANQGSEA. The CDR3 nucleotides are TGCAGCGTTGAAACAGGGCTAATCCAAGAGACCCAGTACTTC. Protein: CSVETGLIQETQYF.

The gene calls are TRBV5-6 and TRBJ1-2, with 11 bases matching TRBD1. The CDR3 sequence is 14 residues long. The germline V gene has CDR1 SGHDT and CDR2 YYEEEE. The J segment lost 8 bases and the V segment lost 4 bases, leaving 7 bases of the junction unmatched. The CDR3 here is CASSGGQGVRGYTF. CDR3 DNA: TGTGCCAGCAGCGGGGGACAGGGGGTAAGGGGCTACACCTTC.

The DNA for the CDR3 is TGTGCCAGCAGTTCCGGACTAGCGGGGGATACGCAGTATTTT. Amino acids: CASSSGLAGDTQYF. The chain combines TRBV28 with TRBJ2-3, with 12 bases identical to TRBD2. Germline V lookup: CDR1 MDHEN, CDR2 SYDVKM. V lost 4 bases and J lost 6; bases outside the gene matches: 2. The CDR3 runs 14 residues.

The CDR3 sequence: CASGPGQSTETQYF. DNA of the CDR3: TGTGCCAGCGGCCCGGGACAGTCTACAGAGACCCAGTACTTC. The V gene is TRBV9, the J gene TRBJ2-5, with 7 bases that match TRBD1. Unmatched junction bases numbered 10, after V lost 7 bases and J lost 4 bases. Germline loops: CDR1 SGDLS, CDR2 YYNGEE. The CDR3 spans 14 residues.

The gene calls are TRBV28 and TRBJ1-1; D perhaps matches TRBD1 (6 bases). The CDR3 has 16 amino acids. Germline lookup yields CDR1 MDHEN and CDR2 SYDVKM. The V end lost 4 bases, the J end lost 0 bases, and 15 bases lay between the germline ends. The CDR3, as DNA: TGTGCCAGCAGTTGGGAGCGCGGGGGCATGAACACTGAAGCTTTCTTT. This sequence encodes CASSWERGGMNTEAFF. Together with reference TRBV28 and TRBJ1-1, the CDR3 gives the full variable domain: DVKVTQSSRYLVKRTGEKVFLECVQDMDHENMFWYRQDPGLGLRLIYFSYDVKMKEKGDIPEGYSVSREKKERFSLILESASTNQTSMYLCASSWERGGMNTEAFFGQGTRLTVV.

The CDR3: CASNRDYTTYEQYF. The CDR3, as DNA: TGTGCCAGCAATAGGGACTACACTACCTACGAGCAGTACTTC. The J gene is TRBJ2-7, the V gene TRBV27; 7 nucleotides align to TRBD2. Germline-derived CDR1 and CDR2 are MNHEY and SMNVEV (reference sequence). The CDR3 sequence is 14 residues long. V gave up 7 bases and J gave up 2 bases; unmatched junction bases: 8.

The V and J genes are TRBV2 and TRBJ1-1, with D unclear. The germline gives CDR1 SNHLY, CDR2 FYNNEI. Deletions cut 7 bases from V and 3 bases from J, with 6 bases between. The CDR3 is 11 amino acids. Here the CDR3 reads CASIRYTEAFF. The CDR3 nucleotides are TGTGCCAGCATTCGTTACACTGAAGCTTTCTTT.

This chain uses TRBV4-3 with TRBJ1-5; TRBD1 might be the D (5 bases). V gave up 0 bases and J gave up 2 bases, with 11 bases separating them. Per germline, CDR1 LGHNA and CDR2 YSLEER. This CDR3 is 16 amino acids long. CDR3: CASSQDAVGGNQPQHF. The CDR3 DNA reads TGCGCCAGCAGCCAAGACGCGGTAGGGGGCAATCAGCCCCAGCATTTT.

The table lists this clone with a count of one. This chain connects TRBV7-9 to TRBJ2-1; D is perhaps TRBD2 (7 bases). This CDR3 contains 16 residues. CDR1 is SEHNR and CDR2 is FQNEAQ in the germline V gene (reference sequence). V dropped 8 bases and J dropped 4 bases, with 21 bases sitting between them. CDR3 in DNA: TGTGCCAGCTACTCCCTCGCGGGGAGGGGGTACAATGAGCAGTTCTTC. Protein product: CASYSLAGRGYNEQFF.

The chain joins TRBV28 to TRBJ2-3; the match to TRBD1 covers 8 bases. The CDR3 totals 15 residues. The germline V gene encodes CDR1 MDHEN and CDR2 SYDVKM. V trimming: 3 bases; J trimming: 6 bases; junction bases outside the gene matches: 8. The CDR3 sequence is CASSFLQGARDTQYF. The CDR3 nucleotides are TGTGCCAGCAGTTTTCTGCAGGGGGCGAGGGATACGCAGTATTTT.

The rearrangement joins TRBV7-8 to TRBJ2-7; 7 nucleotides match TRBD2. Germline-derived CDR1 and CDR2 are SGHVS and FQNEAQ. There are 18 residues in the CDR3. After removal of 0 bases from V and 1 base from J, the junction contained 12 bases not matched to a gene. The CDR3 nucleotides are TGTGCCAGCAGCTTAGCTTTGGTCTCCAGCGGGGCTTCCTACGAGCAGTACTTC. It encodes CASSLALVSSGASYEQYF.

The gene calls are TRBV18 and TRBJ2-1, with D maybe TRBD2 (5 bases). The CDR3 sequence is 14 residues long. With 4 bases removed from V and 7 bases from J, the gap between germline ends came to 14 bases. In germline, CDR1 is KGHSH, CDR2 LQKENI. Here the CDR3 reads CASSRVSGSNEQFF. CDR3 coding DNA: TGTGCCAGCTCACGTGTCTCGGGGTCGAATGAGCAGTTCTTC.

The chain uses TRBV7-3 and TRBJ2-7, with TRBD2 matching 10 bases. Unmatched junction bases numbered 9, after V lost 2 bases and J lost 5 bases. This CDR3 region has 16 residues. CDR1 is SGHTA, CDR2 FQGTGA, per germline. The DNA of the CDR3 is TGTGCCAGCAGCTTAGCCCCGACTAGCGGGCTGAACGAGCAGTACTTC. As protein: CASSLAPTSGLNEQYF.

The chain joins TRBV10-3 to TRBJ2-1; possibly TRBD1 for D (5 bases). V lost 4 bases and J lost 5, with 12 bases in between. CDR3 size: 14 residues. Germline V gene data show CDR1 as ENHRY and CDR2 as SYGVKD. In nucleotides, the CDR3 is TGTGCCATCAGTGGGGGCGCGTGGAACAATGAGCAGTTCTTC. Protein sequence: CAISGGAWNNEQFF.

V is TRBV7-9 and J is TRBJ2-7, with 15 bases matching TRBD2. There are 19 residues in the CDR3. V lost 4 bases and J lost 0; bases outside the gene matches: 10. Germline-derived CDR1 and CDR2 are SEHNR and FQNEAQ (reference sequence). The CDR3 DNA reads TGTGCCAGCAGCTCTACGGGACTAGCGGGAGGTCTGGGCTCCTACGAGCAGTACTTC. Its translation: CASSSTGLAGGLGSYEQYF.

The J gene is TRBJ1-4, the V gene TRBV27; the match to TRBD1 covers 7 bases. The CDR3 spans 14 residues. Per germline, CDR1 MNHEY and CDR2 SMNVEV (reference sequence). The trim removed 5 bases at V and 0 bases at J, leaving 0 bases unmatched. The CDR3 is CASSTGATNEKLFF. CDR3 DNA sequence: TGTGCCAGCAGTACAGGGGCAACTAATGAAAAACTGTTTTTT. Filled out from reference TRBV27 and TRBJ1-4, the complete variable domain reads EAQVTQNPRYLITVTGKKLTVTCSQNMNHEYMSWYRQDPGLGLRQIYYSMNVEVTDKGDVPEGYKVSRKEKRNFPLILESPSPNQTSLYFCASSTGATNEKLFFGSGTQLSVL.